This record covers a single T cell receptor (beta chain). Its specificity is not known. This specimen comes from a study of cytomegalovirus exposure and HLA in healthy donors. Study details: The roughly 120 validation repertoires, a later analysis reported, used the same platform as the 550 to 700 repertoires from the first cohort. Study conclusions and caveats: In vitro work confirmed that three CMV-associated chains recognize CMV antigens. The authors listed some 160 TCR beta chains as cytomegalovirus-associated.

Sequencing used immunoSEQ multiplex PCR; TCRdb keeps in-frame clones, though not all of them. The sample holds under 85,000 clones, approximately 95% seen once. Separation from the approximately 660-subject first cohort characterized the approximately 130-subject validation cohort, to which the donors belonged. This CDR3 region has 13 residues. Germline loops: CDR1 MNHEY, CDR2 SVGAGI. V lost 7 bases, J lost 2 bases, and 9 bases lay in between. V and J are TRBV6-5 and TRBJ1-3, with D perhaps TRBD1 (6 bases). The TCR originated in a young woman in good health and CMV-seronegative. Sequenced input: PBMCs. The CDR3 reads CASKGTTGNTIYF. CDR3 nucleotides: TGTGCCAGCAAAGGGACAACTGGAAACACCATATATTTT.